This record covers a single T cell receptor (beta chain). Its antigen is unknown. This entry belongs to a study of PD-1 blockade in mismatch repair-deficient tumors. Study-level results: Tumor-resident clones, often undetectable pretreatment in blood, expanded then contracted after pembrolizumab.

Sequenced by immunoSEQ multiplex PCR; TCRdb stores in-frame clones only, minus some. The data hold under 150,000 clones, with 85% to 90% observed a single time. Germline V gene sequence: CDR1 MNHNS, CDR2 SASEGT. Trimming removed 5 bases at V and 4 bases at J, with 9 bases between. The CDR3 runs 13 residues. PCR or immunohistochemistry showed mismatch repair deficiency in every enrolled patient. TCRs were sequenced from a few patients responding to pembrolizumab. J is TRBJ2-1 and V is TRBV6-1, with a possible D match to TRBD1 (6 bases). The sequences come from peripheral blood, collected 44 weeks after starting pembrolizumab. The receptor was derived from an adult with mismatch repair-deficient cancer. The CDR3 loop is CASSPTGYNEQFF. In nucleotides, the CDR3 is TGTGCCAGCAGTCCGACAGGTTACAATGAGCAGTTCTTC.